This T cell receptor beta chain stems from a study of beta chain features in type 1 diabetes. What was sequenced were expressed TCRB transcripts, since all of the isolated RNA had been reverse transcribed. Using immunoSEQ multiplex PCR, the repertoire was profiled, and TCRdb retains in-frame clones only, with some absent. This sample carries 360,000 or so clones, less than 20% of them seen once, and the ten largest clones take 0.044%. Looked up from germline, CDR1 is MDHEN and CDR2 is SYDVKM. The V gene lost 4 bases and the J gene lost 2 bases, with 9 bases spanning the gap. The CDR3 contains 14 residues. Only a few counts were recorded for this clone.

Material for sequencing was naive CD4+ T cells from blood. The chain is built from TRBV28 and TRBJ1-5; D might be TRBD1 (6 bases). The receptor's source is a woman aged 18-29 years in good health. CDR3 DNA: TGTGCCAGCAGTTACTACAGGGGCAATCAGCCCCAGCATTTT. Its translation: CASSYYRGNQPQHF.